Given below is one TCR beta chain in context. These data belong to a study of OX40 agonist ivuxolimab in advanced cancers. Between the trimmed V and J ends, which lost 4 bases and 7 bases, there was a span of 23 bases. In germline, CDR1 is SGHRS, CDR2 YFSETQ. The CDR3 consists of 16 residues. Only in-frame clones appear in the TCRdb table, and some are missing; sequencing was by immunoSEQ multiplex PCR. Of approximately 74,000 clones listed, approximately 85% are singletons. The material sequenced was CD4+ or CD8+ T cells sorted from blood, taken in a trial of the OX40 agonist ivuxolimab. The origin of this receptor is an adult with an advanced solid tumor such as melanoma, head and neck, liver or kidney cancer. The rearrangement links TRBV5-1 to TRBJ1-1, with D perhaps TRBD1 (6 bases). CDR3 in DNA: TGCGCCAGCAGCCCGACTTTGGCCCTCCCGGACAGTGAAGCTTTCTTT. Its translation: CASSPTLALPDSEAFF.